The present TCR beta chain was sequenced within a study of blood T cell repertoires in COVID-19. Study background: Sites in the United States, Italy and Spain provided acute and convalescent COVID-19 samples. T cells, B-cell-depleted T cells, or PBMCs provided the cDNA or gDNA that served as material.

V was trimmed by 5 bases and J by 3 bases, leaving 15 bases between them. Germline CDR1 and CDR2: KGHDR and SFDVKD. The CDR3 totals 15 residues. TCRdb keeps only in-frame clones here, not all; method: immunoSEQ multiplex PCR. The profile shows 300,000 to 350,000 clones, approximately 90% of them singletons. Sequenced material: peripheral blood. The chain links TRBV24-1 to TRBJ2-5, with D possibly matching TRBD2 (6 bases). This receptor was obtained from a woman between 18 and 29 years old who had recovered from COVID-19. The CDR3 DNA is TGTGCCACCAGTGTCCCAGGACGACTAGAAGAGACCCAGTACTTC. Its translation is CATSVPGRLEETQYF.